This TCR beta chain is from a study of blood T cell repertoires in COVID-19. Produced via immunoSEQ multiplex PCR; TCRdb's table is partial and in-frame only. Of roughly 410,000 clones in the sample, approximately 87% were seen once. Germline values: CDR1 SGDLS, CDR2 YYNGEE. V dropped 4 bases and J dropped 6; count of bases not matched to a gene: 5. The CDR3 is made up of 15 amino acids. Sequences were obtained from peripheral blood. The receptor comes from a woman aged 60-75 years with COVID-19, enrolled during active disease. This chain joins TRBV9 and TRBJ1-4; 11 bases line up with TRBD1. CDR3 coding DNA: TGTGCCAGCAGCTTCGGACAGGGGGCTGATGAAAAACTGTTTTTT. It yields the protein CASSFGQGADEKLFF.